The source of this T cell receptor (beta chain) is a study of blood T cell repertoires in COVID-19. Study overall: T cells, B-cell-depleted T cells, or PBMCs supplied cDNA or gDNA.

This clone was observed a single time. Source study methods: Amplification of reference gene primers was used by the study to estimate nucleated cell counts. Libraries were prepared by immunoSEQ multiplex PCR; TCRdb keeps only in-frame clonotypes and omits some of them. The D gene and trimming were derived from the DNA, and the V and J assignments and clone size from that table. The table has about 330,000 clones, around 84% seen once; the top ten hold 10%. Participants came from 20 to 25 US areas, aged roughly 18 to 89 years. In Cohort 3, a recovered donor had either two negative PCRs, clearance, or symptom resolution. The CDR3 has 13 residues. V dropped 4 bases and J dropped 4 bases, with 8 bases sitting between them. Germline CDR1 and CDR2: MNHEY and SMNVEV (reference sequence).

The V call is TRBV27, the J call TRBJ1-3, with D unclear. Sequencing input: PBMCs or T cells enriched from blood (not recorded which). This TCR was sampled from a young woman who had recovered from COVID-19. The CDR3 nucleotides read TGTGCCAGCAGTTCCACTTGGGGAAACACCATATATTTT. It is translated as CASSSTWGNTIYF.